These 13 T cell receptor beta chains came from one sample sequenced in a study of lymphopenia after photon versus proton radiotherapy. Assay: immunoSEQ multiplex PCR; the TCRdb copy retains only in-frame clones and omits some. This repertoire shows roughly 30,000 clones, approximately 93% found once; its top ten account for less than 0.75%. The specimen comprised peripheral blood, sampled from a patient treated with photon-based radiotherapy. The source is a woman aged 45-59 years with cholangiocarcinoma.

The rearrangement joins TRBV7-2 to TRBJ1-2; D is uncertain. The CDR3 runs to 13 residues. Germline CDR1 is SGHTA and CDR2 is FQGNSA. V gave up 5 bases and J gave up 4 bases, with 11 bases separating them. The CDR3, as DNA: TGTGCCAGCAGCGAGAGAGGGTTCTATGGCTACACCTTC. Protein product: CASSERGFYGYTF.

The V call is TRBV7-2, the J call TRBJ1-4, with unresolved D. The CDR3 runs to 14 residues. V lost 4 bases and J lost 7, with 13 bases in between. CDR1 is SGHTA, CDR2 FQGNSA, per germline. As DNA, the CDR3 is TGTGCCAGCAGCTACGAGCGTCCCGGTGAAAAACTGTTTTTT. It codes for CASSYERPGEKLFF.

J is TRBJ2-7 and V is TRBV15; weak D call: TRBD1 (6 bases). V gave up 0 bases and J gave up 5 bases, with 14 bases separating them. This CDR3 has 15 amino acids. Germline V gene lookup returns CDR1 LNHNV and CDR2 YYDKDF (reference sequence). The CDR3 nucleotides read TGTGCCACCAGCAGAGATTCAAACAGGGCCCACGAGCAGTACTTC. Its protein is CATSRDSNRAHEQYF.

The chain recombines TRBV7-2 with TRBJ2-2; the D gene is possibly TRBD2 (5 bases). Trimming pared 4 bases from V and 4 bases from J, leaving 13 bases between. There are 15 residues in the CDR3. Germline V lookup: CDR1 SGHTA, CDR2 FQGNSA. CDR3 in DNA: TGTGCCAGCAGCTCCCGGGAAAGACCCACCGGGGAGCTGTTTTTT. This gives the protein CASSSRERPTGELFF.

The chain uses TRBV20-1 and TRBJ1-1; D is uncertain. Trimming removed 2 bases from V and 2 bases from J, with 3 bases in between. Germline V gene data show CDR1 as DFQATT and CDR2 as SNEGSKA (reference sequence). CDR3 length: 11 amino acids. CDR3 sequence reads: CSARSNTEAFF. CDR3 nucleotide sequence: TGCAGTGCTAGAAGTAACACTGAAGCTTTCTTT.

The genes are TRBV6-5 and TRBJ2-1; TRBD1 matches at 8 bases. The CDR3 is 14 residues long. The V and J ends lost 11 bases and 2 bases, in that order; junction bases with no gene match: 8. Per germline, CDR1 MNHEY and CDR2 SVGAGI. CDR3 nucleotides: TGTGCCGCCAAGCGACAGGGGACCTACAATGAGCAGTTCTTC. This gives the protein CAAKRQGTYNEQFF.

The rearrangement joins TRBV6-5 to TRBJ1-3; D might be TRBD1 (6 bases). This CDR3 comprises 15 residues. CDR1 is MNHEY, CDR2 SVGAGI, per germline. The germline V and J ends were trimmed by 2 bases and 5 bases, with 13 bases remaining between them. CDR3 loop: CASSYRTAKRNTIYF. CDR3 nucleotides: TGTGCCAGCAGTTACAGGACAGCCAAGAGAAACACCATATATTTT.

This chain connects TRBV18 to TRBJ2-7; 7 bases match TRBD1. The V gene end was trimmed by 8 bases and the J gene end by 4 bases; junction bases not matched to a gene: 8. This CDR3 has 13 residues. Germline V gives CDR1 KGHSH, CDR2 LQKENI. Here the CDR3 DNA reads TGTGCCAGCAGAGTGCAGGGGGAATACGAGCAGTACTTC. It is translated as CASRVQGEYEQYF.

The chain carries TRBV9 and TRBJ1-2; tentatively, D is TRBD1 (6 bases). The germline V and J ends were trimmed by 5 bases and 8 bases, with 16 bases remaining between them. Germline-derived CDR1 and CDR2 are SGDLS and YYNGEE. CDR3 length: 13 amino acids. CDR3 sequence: CASSPRSQGGYTF. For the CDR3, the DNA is TGTGCCAGCAGTCCCCGATCCCAGGGGGGCTACACCTTC. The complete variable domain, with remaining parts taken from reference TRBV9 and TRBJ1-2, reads DSGVTQTPKHLITATGQRVTLRCSPRSGDLSVYWYQQSLDQGLQFLIQYYNGEERAKGNILERFSAQQFPDLHSELNLSSLELGDSALYFCASSPRSQGGYTFGSGTRLTVV.

The CDR3, as DNA: TGCGCCAGCAGCCAAGAGGGAGTTGGGAACACTGAAGCTTTCTTT. This translates into CASSQEGVGNTEAFF. This sequence joins TRBV4-3 and TRBJ1-1; no clear D. The CDR3 has 15 residues. Germline V gene sequence: CDR1 LGHNA, CDR2 YSLEER. V was pared by 0 bases and J by 1 base, with 9 bases between.

The CDR3 is CASSPTWGSGGYTF. CDR3 sequence (DNA): TGCGCCAGCAGTCCGACCTGGGGGTCCGGGGGCTACACCTTC. The chain recombines TRBV10-2 with TRBJ1-2, with a tentative D call TRBD1 (5 bases). Germline V gives CDR1 WSHSY, CDR2 SAAADI. Trimming stripped 5 bases from V and 8 bases from J, with 18 bases between. This CDR3 has 14 amino acids.

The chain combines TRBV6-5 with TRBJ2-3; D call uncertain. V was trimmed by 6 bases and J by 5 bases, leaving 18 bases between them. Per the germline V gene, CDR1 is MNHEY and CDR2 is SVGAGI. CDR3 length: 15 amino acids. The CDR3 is CASSYRHDPKDTQYF. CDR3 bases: TGTGCCAGCAGCTACAGACATGACCCAAAAGATACGCAGTATTTT.

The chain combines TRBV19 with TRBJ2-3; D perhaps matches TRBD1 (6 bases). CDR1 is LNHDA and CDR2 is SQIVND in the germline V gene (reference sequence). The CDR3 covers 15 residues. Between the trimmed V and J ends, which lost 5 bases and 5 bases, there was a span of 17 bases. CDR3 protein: CASSSRQGSVDTQYF. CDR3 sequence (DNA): TGTGCCAGTAGTTCCCGTCAGGGGTCCGTAGATACGCAGTATTTT.